The text below deals with one TCR beta chain. Its antigen is currently unknown. The CDR3 loop spans 13 amino acids. Germline CDR1 reads MDHEN; CDR2 reads SYDVKM. V was trimmed by 6 bases and J by 10 bases, leaving 13 bases between them. Together with a sample-barcoded 5' primer, a J-beta primer mix was included in a second PCR lasting about 7 to 12 cycles. TCRdb recomputed calls from the 5' RACE reads with MiXCR, one row per CDR3 protein. This repertoire shows about 1.6 million distinct CDR3 sequences, about 32% found once; its top ten account for over 9%. The data were taken from a study of blood T cells in healthy people across ages. Study outcomes and limitations: TCR beta diversity was tightly associated with the proportion of naive T cells. Any changes in expanded clonotypes were possibly confounded, as donor CMV status remained unknown.

This receptor was identified in a woman in her thirties in good health. J is TRBJ1-6 and V is TRBV28; D gene ambiguous. Sequenced sample: blood. CDR3 residues: CASRLFRQSPLHF. The CDR3 DNA reads as TGTGCCAGCAGGTTGTTTAGGCAGTCACCCCTCCACTTT.